Ten or more counts support the clone carrying this TCR beta chain. Its antigen remains unidentified. This sample was taken from a study of metastatic and nonmetastatic thyroid tumors. General study results and limits: The reported finding was significantly higher TCR beta diversity in malignant thyroid tumors relative to benign nodules, in blood and tumor.

Among the patients, none had received any treatment before thyroid surgery. Trimming stripped 3 bases from V and 7 bases from J, with 3 bases between. CDR1 and CDR2 (germline): KGHDR, SFDVKD. The CDR3 sequence is 11 residues long. In the original processing: Variation in CDR3 across clinicopathological groups served as the basis for constructing a distant-metastasis classifier in papillary thyroid cancer. TCRdb re-clonotyped the PCR reads through MiXCR. The V and J calls follow TCRdb's processing rather than the paper's. The top ten clones hold around 11% of a sample with 75,000 to 100,000 clones, roughly 13% of them seen once.

This rearrangement joins TRBV24-1 to TRBJ2-1, with unresolved D. Sequenced input: blood. The sequence was obtained from a female donor with papillary thyroid cancer or a benign thyroid nodule (not recorded which). Some clones in this sample may be carry-over from other donors' samples. The CDR3 DNA follows: TGTGCCACCAGTGATGTAAATGAGCAGTTCTTC. It translates to CATSDVNEQFF.